The 19 T cell receptor beta chains below all came from one sample that was sequenced in a study of blood T cell repertoires in COVID-19. The method was immunoSEQ multiplex PCR; TCRdb's version includes in-frame clones alone and lacks a portion of them. The top ten clones hold around a third of a sample with around 100,000 clones, almost 80% of them seen once. The sample comprised peripheral blood. Receptors were obtained from a man between 65 and 85 years old with active or convalescent COVID-19.

The chain joins TRBV5-8 to TRBJ1-5; D not certain. Trimming took off 4 bases at V and 6 bases at J, with 5 bases between the two ends. Germline V gives CDR1 SGHTS, CDR2 YDEGEE. The CDR3 has 11 amino acids. CDR3: CASSLGQPQHF. CDR3 nucleotide sequence: TGTGCCAGCAGCCTCGGTCAGCCCCAGCATTTT.

V usage is TRBV19 and J usage is TRBJ2-2, with 7 bases matching TRBD1. The CDR3 is 14 amino acids. V lost 10 bases to trimming and J lost 2 bases; unmatched junction nucleotides: 7. CDR1 and CDR2 from the germline V gene are LNHDA and SQIVND (reference sequence). This chain's CDR3 is CAISTGLNTGELFF. CDR3 DNA: TGTGCCATTTCGACAGGGCTAAACACCGGGGAGCTGTTTTTT.

The chain couples TRBV19 to TRBJ2-4, with 13 positions matching TRBD2. CDR3 length: 14 residues. Per the germline V gene, CDR1 is LNHDA and CDR2 is SQIVND (reference sequence). The trim removed 4 bases at V and 13 bases at J, leaving 7 bases unmatched. The CDR3 spells CASSTTSGGALQYF. In DNA form, the CDR3 reads TGTGCCAGTAGTACTACTAGCGGGGGGGCTCTGCAGTACTTC.

The rearrangement links TRBV7-8 to TRBJ1-6; D possibly corresponds to TRBD1 (5 bases). Germline loops: CDR1 SGHVS, CDR2 FQNEAQ. V was shortened by 3 bases and J by 7 bases, with 10 bases between the two germline ends. The CDR3 loop spans 14 amino acids. The CDR3 nucleotides are TGTGCCAGCAGCTTGCAACAGGCGAATTCACCCCTCCACTTT. It is translated as CASSLQQANSPLHF.

The chain recombines TRBV19 with TRBJ2-6; D is ambiguous. V was pared by 6 bases and J by 1 base, with 13 bases between. Germline V CDR1 and CDR2: LNHDA, SQIVND (reference sequence). The CDR3 sequence is 16 residues long. CDR3: CASSQTSLSGANVLTF. Here the CDR3 DNA reads TGTGCCAGTAGCCAGACAAGTTTGTCTGGGGCCAACGTCCTGACTTTC.

The chain has TRBV14 and TRBJ1-3; D possibly corresponds to TRBD1 (5 bases). Germline lookup yields CDR1 SGHDN and CDR2 FVKESK. V was shortened by 5 bases and J by 0 bases, with 8 bases between the two germline ends. This CDR3 has 14 residues. As DNA, the CDR3 is TGTGCCAGCAGCGTGGGGGGCTCTGGAAACACCATATATTTT. Translated, it gives CASSVGGSGNTIYF.

The chain has TRBV7-2 and TRBJ1-2; TRBD1 aligns across 9 bases. From germline, CDR1 is SGHTA and CDR2 FQGNSA. J was trimmed by 6 bases and V by 0 bases; bases with no gene match: 5. The CDR3 is 15 residues long. The CDR3 DNA reads TGTGCCAGCAGCTTAGCGCAGACAGGGGGGCATGGCTACACCTTC. Its protein product is CASSLAQTGGHGYTF. Full variable domain (remainder filled in from reference TRBV7-2 and TRBJ1-2): GAGVSQSPSNKVTEKGKDVELRCDPISGHTALYWYRQSLGQGLEFLIYFQGNSAPDKSGLPSDRFSAERTGGSVSTLTIQRTQQEDSAVYLCASSLAQTGGHGYTFGSGTRLTVV.

The CDR3 sequence is CASSEGESVHEQYF. The DNA of the CDR3 is TGTGCCAGCAGTGAAGGGGAGTCGGTCCACGAGCAGTACTTC. The genes are TRBV25-1 and TRBJ2-7; maybe TRBD2 (5 bases). The CDR3 is 14 amino acids. Looked up from germline, CDR1 is MGHDK and CDR2 is SYGVNS. Trimming took off 2 bases at V and 5 bases at J, with 13 bases between the two ends.

The CDR3 is CASSPQGLSQETQYF. DNA of the CDR3: TGCGCCAGCAGCCCTCAAGGACTGTCTCAAGAGACCCAGTACTTC. The chain uses TRBV5-1 and TRBJ2-5; tentative D call: TRBD2 (5 bases). The ends were cut back, 4 bases at V and 2 bases at J, with 15 bases in the middle. This CDR3 spans 15 amino acids. Per germline, CDR1 SGHRS and CDR2 YFSETQ.

The rearrangement uses TRBV25-1 and TRBJ2-1; TRBD1 matches at 12 bases. J lost 6 bases, V lost 3 bases, and 6 bases had no gene match. This CDR3 is built from 16 residues. CDR1 and CDR2 (germline): MGHDK, SYGVNS. This CDR3 is CASSDGDRGHSNEQFF. The CDR3 coding sequence is TGTGCCAGCAGTGATGGGGACAGGGGGCACTCCAATGAGCAGTTCTTC.

The sample holds a few counts of this clone. This chain uses TRBV6-4 with TRBJ1-2; a weak D match, TRBD1 (6 bases). Per germline, CDR1 MRHNA and CDR2 SNTAGT. The CDR3 is 13 residues long. Between the trimmed V and J ends, which lost 0 bases and 7 bases, there was a span of 9 bases. The CDR3 DNA follows: TGTGCCAGCAGTGACTCCCCCAGGGGTGGCTACACCTTC. Protein: CASSDSPRGGYTF.

This clone was seen just once. The genes are TRBV4-1 and TRBJ2-2; D gene ambiguous. V lost 0 bases and J lost 6, with 17 bases in between. CDR1 is MGHRA and CDR2 is YSYEKL in the germline V gene. CDR3 length: 17 residues. The CDR3 here is CASSQEDFGESAGELFF. The CDR3 DNA sequence: TGCGCCAGCAGCCAAGAAGATTTCGGAGAGTCGGCCGGGGAGCTGTTTTTT.

The rearrangement joins TRBV6-5 to TRBJ2-1, with 12 bases that match TRBD2. V lost 6 bases to trimming and J lost 7 bases; unmatched junction nucleotides: 7. The CDR3 length is 15 residues. Looked up from germline, CDR1 is MNHEY and CDR2 is SVGAGI. DNA of the CDR3: TGTGCCAGCAGGCTACTAGCGGGAGGCGGGAATGAGCAGTTCTTC. Its protein product is CASRLLAGGGNEQFF.

Within the sample, this clone is medium-sized (0.01 to 0.1%). This chain joins TRBV27 and TRBJ1-5, with D perhaps matching TRBD1 (6 bases). Germline assignment: CDR1 MNHEY and CDR2 SMNVEV (reference sequence). This CDR3 is 17 amino acids long. The V gene lost 0 bases and the J gene lost 1 base, with 13 bases spanning the gap. The CDR3 is CASSLSAGQGSNQPQHF. The CDR3 nucleotides are TGTGCCAGCAGTTTATCGGCAGGGCAGGGGAGCAATCAGCCCCAGCATTTT.

CDR3 coding DNA: TGCAGCGTGACCGACAGGGGGATTTCTGAAGCTTTCTTT. Translated: CSVTDRGISEAFF. The chain uses TRBV29-1 and TRBJ1-1, with 9 bases lining up with TRBD1. CDR1 is SQVTM, CDR2 ANQGSEA, per germline. V lost 6 bases to trimming and J lost 6 bases; unmatched junction nucleotides: 8. The CDR3 covers 13 residues.

This chain connects TRBV25-1 to TRBJ1-5; D is undetermined. Trimming removed 4 bases from V and 3 bases from J, with 13 bases in between. Germline loops: CDR1 MGHDK, CDR2 SYGVNS. The CDR3 contains 15 residues. CDR3 in amino acids: CASSVGGGNNQPQHF. The CDR3 nucleotides are TGTGCCAGCAGTGTTGGTGGAGGGAACAATCAGCCCCAGCATTTT.

CDR3 coding DNA: TGTGCCAGCTCTGAGCGGGAGTTCTACAATGAGCAGTTCTTC. It translates to CASSEREFYNEQFF. The chain links TRBV11-1 to TRBJ2-1, with 8 bases lining up with TRBD2. The CDR3 contains 14 residues. With V trimmed by 8 bases and J by 3 bases, 6 bases remained unmatched. CDR1 and CDR2 from the germline V gene are SGHAT and FQDESV (reference sequence).

The rearrangement links TRBV2 to TRBJ1-4; 7 bases map to TRBD1. The CDR3 extends over 15 amino acids. Germline V CDR1 and CDR2: SNHLY, FYNNEI. V shed 5 bases and J 5 bases; nucleotides not matched to a gene: 8. The CDR3 loop is CASSNRQGINEKLFF. The CDR3 nucleotides are TGTGCCAGCAGTAACCGACAGGGAATAAATGAAAAACTGTTTTTT.

This chain's CDR3 is CASSPGQGGSTEAFF. The CDR3 nucleotides are TGTGCCAGCTCACCCGGACAGGGTGGGTCCACTGAAGCTTTCTTT. The chain joins TRBV18 to TRBJ1-1; 8 bases fit TRBD1. The V segment lost 3 bases and the J segment 4 bases; nucleotides outside the gene matches: 7. Germline CDR1 is KGHSH and CDR2 is LQKENI. CDR3 length: 15 residues.